This T cell receptor beta chain was sequenced in a study of CD4+ T cells in melanoma. Findings of the study overall: A reported correlation linked neoantigen-specific CD4+ T cells to CD8+, macrophage and B cell function. In melanoma, neoantigen-specific CD4+ T cells reportedly differed in differentiation state.

A remark on this clone: Its antigen is unidentified.

This CDR3 contains 15 residues. Trimming removed 2 bases at V and 4 bases at J, with 13 bases between. The germline gives CDR1 SGHRS, CDR2 YFSETQ. The protocol was immunoSEQ multiplex PCR, while the TCRdb copy is restricted to in-frame clones and leaves out a portion. Here the sample spans approximately 12,000 clones, about 67% being singletons. The rearrangement links TRBV5-1 to TRBJ2-1; D is uncertain. Sequences were obtained from cells from a culture (not recorded whether cultured in vitro). The clonotype was recovered from a human donor with melanoma. CDR3 in DNA: TGCGCCAGCAGCTTTACTGAACGTCGATACAATGAGCAGTTCTTC. Translated: CASSFTERRYNEQFF.